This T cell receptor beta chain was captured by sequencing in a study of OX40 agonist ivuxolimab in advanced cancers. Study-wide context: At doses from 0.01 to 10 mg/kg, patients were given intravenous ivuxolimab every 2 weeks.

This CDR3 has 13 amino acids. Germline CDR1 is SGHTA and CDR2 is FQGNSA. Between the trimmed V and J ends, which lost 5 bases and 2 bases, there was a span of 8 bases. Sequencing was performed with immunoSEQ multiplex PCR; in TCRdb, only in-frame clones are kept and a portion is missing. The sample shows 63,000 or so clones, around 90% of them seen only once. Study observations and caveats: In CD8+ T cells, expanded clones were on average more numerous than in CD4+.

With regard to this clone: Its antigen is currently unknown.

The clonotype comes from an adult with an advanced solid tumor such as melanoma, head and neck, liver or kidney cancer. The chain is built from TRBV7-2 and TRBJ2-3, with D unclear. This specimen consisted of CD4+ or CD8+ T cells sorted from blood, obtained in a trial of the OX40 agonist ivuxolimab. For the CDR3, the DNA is TGTGCCAGCAGCACCCCGAACACAGATACGCAGTATTTT. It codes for CASSTPNTDTQYF. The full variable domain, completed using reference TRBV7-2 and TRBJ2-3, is GAGVSQSPSNKVTEKGKDVELRCDPISGHTALYWYRQSLGQGLEFLIYFQGNSAPDKSGLPSDRFSAERTGGSVSTLTIQRTQQEDSAVYLCASSTPNTDTQYFGPGTRLTVL.